This T cell receptor (beta chain) was sequenced for a study of spatial heterogeneity in lung cancer. Looking at the study overall: Detected sequences consistently included more beta-chain ones than alpha-chain ones.

Via MiXCR, TCRdb re-called the 5' RACE reads, giving one row per CDR3 protein. This sample has about 120,000 distinct CDR3 sequences, with less than 15% found just once. This clonotype was observed at least ten times. There are 13 residues in the CDR3. The ends were cut back, 4 bases at V and 2 bases at J, with 10 bases in the middle. The germline V gene encodes CDR1 SGHRS and CDR2 YFSETQ. Specified time point: blood at routine non-recurrence follow-up after resection. Whole RNA, which was extracted from tumor, nontumor lung tissue or frozen PBMC, was sequenced without any cell sorting. This sample comprised PBMCs, obtained at follow-up. The TCR comes from a male donor with early-stage non-small cell lung cancer. The V call is TRBV5-1, the J call TRBJ2-7; D gene unclear. The CDR3 DNA sequence: TGCGCCAGCAGCCCGGACGGCACCTACGAGCAGTACTTC. Translation: CASSPDGTYEQYF.